This note documents a single TCR beta chain sequence. Original data processing: Counts of nucleated cells, estimated from reference gene primer amplification, were obtained. Measured with immunoSEQ multiplex PCR; TCRdb has only the in-frame clones, and not every one. Clonal size and the V and J genes are those of that table, whereas D and trimming came from the DNA. The sample includes 150,000 to 200,000 clones, roughly 82% seen only once; the top ten take 6.5% to 9%. Seattle enrolled patients during active infection and tracked them longitudinally. Per the germline V gene, CDR1 is MNHEY and CDR2 is SMNVEV (reference sequence). The CDR3 consists of 16 residues. V was clipped by 2 bases and J by 6 bases; unmatched bases: 7. The record originates from a study of blood T cell repertoires in COVID-19. Study as a whole: Nucleic acid was either cDNA or gDNA, and it came from T cells, B-cell-depleted T cells, or PBMCs.

This chain joins TRBV27 and TRBJ1-1; 12 bases align to TRBD1. Sequenced sample: peripheral blood. The receptor comes from a woman aged 40-49 years with COVID-19, enrolled during active disease. In DNA form, the CDR3 reads TGTGCCAGCAGTTTAGGGGACAGGGGGCGTGCATCTGAAGCTTTCTTT. Translating it yields CASSLGDRGRASEAFF.